Each of the 29 T cell receptor beta chains below was sequenced from the same sample in a study of blood T cell repertoires in COVID-19. TCRdb keeps only in-frame clones here, not all; method: immunoSEQ multiplex PCR. The sample lists approximately 220,000 clones; 75% to 90% were seen once. Sequencing input: PBMCs or T cells enriched from blood (not recorded which). These receptor sequences come from a young man who had recovered from COVID-19.

This chain uses TRBV6-1 with TRBJ1-5, with D perhaps TRBD1 (5 bases). The CDR3 spans 11 residues. The germline gives CDR1 MNHNS, CDR2 SASEGT. V was cut by 1 base and J by 15 bases, with 10 bases left in between. The CDR3 DNA follows: TGTGCCAGCAGTGAAGTTCCAGGGCGGCATTTT. Translated: CASSEVPGRHF.

V usage is TRBV13 and J usage is TRBJ1-5, with D hard to call. V was cut by 8 bases and J by 9 bases, with 17 bases left in between. The V gene's germline CDR1 is PRHDT and CDR2 FYEKMQ (reference sequence). This CDR3 region has 13 residues. The CDR3 reads CASGRQSLGPQHF. The DNA of the CDR3 is TGTGCCAGCGGGCGTCAGAGCCTGGGGCCCCAGCATTTT.

The V and J genes are TRBV27 and TRBJ2-2, with 8 bases matching TRBD1. J gave up 3 bases and V 3 bases, and 6 bases lay outside the gene matches. The CDR3 is 16 residues long. Germline V lookup: CDR1 MNHEY, CDR2 SMNVEV (reference sequence). DNA of the CDR3: TGTGCCAGCAGTTTCCCGACAGGGGCGGACACCGGGGAGCTGTTTTTT. Amino acids: CASSFPTGADTGELFF.

The chain recombines TRBV19 with TRBJ1-2; weak D call: TRBD1 (6 bases). With 3 bases removed from V and 4 bases from J, the gap between germline ends came to 9 bases. CDR3 size: 13 residues. Germline V CDR1 and CDR2: LNHDA, SQIVND (reference sequence). This chain's CDR3 is CASSMRTAYGYTF. CDR3 DNA: TGTGCCAGTAGTATGAGGACAGCCTATGGCTACACCTTC. Based on the CDR3 plus reference TRBV19 and TRBJ1-2, the full variable domain is DGGITQSPKYLFRKEGQNVTLSCEQNLNHDAMYWYRQDPGQGLRLIYYSQIVNDFQKGDIAEGYSVSREKKESFPLTVTSAQKNPTAFYLCASSMRTAYGYTFGSGTRLTVV.

This clone was counted once. The chain links TRBV30 to TRBJ2-1, with TRBD1 identical over 8 bases. V dropped 3 bases and J dropped 0; count of bases not matched to a gene: 4. This CDR3 spans 15 amino acids. The germline gives CDR1 GTSNPN, CDR2 SVGIG (reference sequence). In DNA form, the CDR3 reads TGTGCCTGGAGGGGTGACAGGGGCTCCTACAATGAGCAGTTCTTC. Amino acids: CAWRGDRGSYNEQFF.

The rearrangement joins TRBV12-3 or TRBV12-4 to TRBJ1-6, with 9 bases identical to TRBD1. After removal of 6 bases from V and 7 bases from J, the junction contained 1 base not matched to a gene. This CDR3 spans 13 amino acids. In DNA form, the CDR3 reads TGTGCCAGCAGCGGGACAGGGAATTCACCCCTCCACTTT. Translated: CASSGTGNSPLHF.

V is TRBV9 and J is TRBJ2-1, with TRBD2 matching over 9 bases. This CDR3 comprises 15 residues. The trim removed 0 bases at V and 6 bases at J, leaving 4 bases unmatched. The germline CDR1 and CDR2 sequences are SGDLS and YYNGEE. In DNA form, the CDR3 reads TGTGCCAGCAGCGTAGGTAGCGGGAGCTTCAATGAGCAGTTCTTC. This encodes CASSVGSGSFNEQFF.

The gene calls are TRBV2 and TRBJ1-4; possible D gene TRBD1, 5 bases. The CDR3 runs to 15 residues. The germline gives CDR1 SNHLY, CDR2 FYNNEI. V was shortened by 5 bases and J by 4 bases, with 14 bases between the two germline ends. Here the CDR3 DNA reads TGTGCCAGCAGTCGACAGACAACAATTAATGAAAAACTGTTTTTT. It is translated as CASSRQTTINEKLFF.

This chain joins TRBV27 and TRBJ2-5; tentative D call: TRBD2 (5 bases). V was cut by 0 bases and J by 0 bases, with 11 bases left in between. This CDR3 region has 16 residues. From germline, CDR1 is MNHEY and CDR2 SMNVEV (reference sequence). Written as DNA, the CDR3 is TGTGCCAGCAGTTTATCCGGGAAGGGCCACCAAGAGACCCAGTACTTC. It translates to CASSLSGKGHQETQYF.

This chain links TRBV19 with TRBJ2-1; D is perhaps TRBD1 (6 bases). CDR3 size: 14 residues. CDR1 LNHDA and CDR2 SQIVND come from the germline V gene (reference sequence). Trimming took off 5 bases at V and 2 bases at J, with 10 bases between the two ends. The CDR3 is CASSSPGAYNEQFF. In DNA, the CDR3 is TGTGCCAGTAGTTCCCCAGGGGCCTACAATGAGCAGTTCTTC. The whole variable domain, filled in from reference TRBV19 and TRBJ2-1, reads DGGITQSPKYLFRKEGQNVTLSCEQNLNHDAMYWYRQDPGQGLRLIYYSQIVNDFQKGDIAEGYSVSREKKESFPLTVTSAQKNPTAFYLCASSSPGAYNEQFFGPGTRLTVL.

This chain uses TRBV7-6 with TRBJ2-5; 9 nucleotides align to TRBD1. CDR1 is SGHVS, CDR2 FNYEAQ, per germline. The CDR3 is 16 amino acids. The J segment lost 5 bases and the V segment lost 2 bases, leaving 9 bases of the junction unmatched. The chain's CDR3 is CASSLISQGARETQYF. CDR3 sequence (DNA): TGTGCCAGCAGCTTAATTTCACAGGGGGCACGGGAGACCCAGTACTTC.

This clone was seen a few times. This chain links TRBV3-1 (or the pseudogene TRBV3-2) with TRBJ1-2, with TRBD1 as a possible D gene (5 bases). Trimming left V 0 bases short and J 14 bases short, with 10 bases between. This CDR3 contains 11 residues. Germline values: CDR1 LGHDT, CDR2 YNNKEL (reference sequence). CDR3 DNA sequence: TGTGCCAGCAGCCAAGACAGGGCAAGGACCTTC. Translating it yields CASSQDRARTF.

The rearrangement uses TRBV19 and TRBJ2-2; D possibly corresponds to TRBD2 (6 bases). Germline CDR1 LNHDA, CDR2 SQIVND (reference sequence). The CDR3 is 14 amino acids. V was trimmed by 10 bases and J by 1 base, leaving 13 bases between them. For the CDR3, the DNA is TGTGCCACAGAGTCCGGGGGGAACACCGGGGAGCTGTTTTTT. Protein: CATESGGNTGELFF. The full variable domain, rest sourced from reference TRBV19 and TRBJ2-2, is DGGITQSPKYLFRKEGQNVTLSCEQNLNHDAMYWYRQDPGQGLRLIYYSQIVNDFQKGDIAEGYSVSREKKESFPLTVTSAQKNPTAFYLCATESGGNTGELFFGEGSRLTVL.

The CDR3 DNA reads TGTGCCAGTAGTCCCAAGACAGGGGGAAGCTTCGAGCAGTACTTC. Its protein is CASSPKTGGSFEQYF. The chain uses TRBV19 and TRBJ2-7; TRBD1 aligns across 9 bases. The CDR3 runs to 15 residues. Trimming removed 5 bases from V and 6 bases from J; junction bases left unmatched: 11. Per germline, CDR1 LNHDA and CDR2 SQIVND (reference sequence). The full variable domain, its missing parts supplied by reference TRBV19 and TRBJ2-7, is DGGITQSPKYLFRKEGQNVTLSCEQNLNHDAMYWYRQDPGQGLRLIYYSQIVNDFQKGDIAEGYSVSREKKESFPLTVTSAQKNPTAFYLCASSPKTGGSFEQYFGPGTRLTVT.

The V gene is TRBV6-2 or TRBV6-3, the J gene TRBJ2-3; unclear D gene. CDR3 size: 14 residues. Germline-derived CDR1 and CDR2 are MNHEY and SVGEGT. The germline V and J ends were trimmed by 1 base and 2 bases, with 7 bases remaining between them. CDR3: CASSYWSYTDTQYF. The CDR3, as DNA: TGTGCCAGCAGTTACTGGTCCTACACAGATACGCAGTATTTT.

The chain employs TRBV5-6 and TRBJ2-7; 8 bases agree with TRBD2. After removal of 4 bases from V and 0 bases from J, the junction contained 3 bases not matched to a gene. From germline, CDR1 is SGHDT and CDR2 YYEEEE. The CDR3 runs 14 residues. In DNA, the CDR3 is TGTGCCAGCAGCACAAGCGGGGGCTCCTACGAGCAGTACTTC. It codes for CASSTSGGSYEQYF.

V is TRBV29-1 and J is TRBJ1-2; a weak D match, TRBD1 (5 bases). CDR3 length equals 13 residues. Germline V gene sequence: CDR1 SQVTM, CDR2 ANQGSEA. The V end was cut by 7 bases, the J end by 6 bases, with 18 bases between. CDR3 protein: CSAGTGRWNGYTF. The CDR3 nucleotides are TGCAGCGCCGGAACAGGAAGGTGGAATGGCTACACCTTC.

The chain employs TRBV3-1 (or the pseudogene TRBV3-2) and TRBJ2-3; 15 positions agree with TRBD2. The CDR3 contains 16 residues. The V gene's germline CDR1 is LGHDT and CDR2 YNNKEL (reference sequence). Germline trimming cut 4 bases from V and 5 bases from J; bases unmatched to any gene: 4. The CDR3 coding sequence is TGTGCCAGCAGCCCCCGGACTAGCGGGGGGGTAGATACGCAGTATTTT. Translated, it gives CASSPRTSGGVDTQYF.

The chain employs TRBV18 and TRBJ1-2; D unresolved. V was cut by 2 bases and J by 6 bases, with 13 bases left in between. CDR1 is KGHSH and CDR2 is LQKENI in the germline V gene. There are 14 residues in the CDR3. As DNA, the CDR3 is TGTGCCAGCTCACCAAACGAAGGGAGAAATGGCTACACCTTC. This gives the protein CASSPNEGRNGYTF.

The J gene is TRBJ2-7, the V gene TRBV5-1; tentatively, D is TRBD1 (6 bases). Germline CDR1 SGHRS, CDR2 YFSETQ. Trimming pared 4 bases from V and 0 bases from J, leaving 14 bases between. This CDR3 spans 15 amino acids. CDR3 amino acids: CASSQGLPSSYEQYF. The CDR3 coding sequence is TGCGCCAGCAGCCAGGGGTTACCAAGCTCCTACGAGCAGTACTTC.

The chain uses TRBV28 and TRBJ1-2; TRBD1 might be the D (5 bases). Germline assignment: CDR1 MDHEN and CDR2 SYDVKM. This CDR3 contains 17 residues. Trimming left V 5 bases short and J 6 bases short, with 25 bases between. The CDR3 sequence: CASSPQLGYRWRDGYTF. CDR3 bases: TGTGCCAGCAGTCCCCAGCTTGGGTACAGGTGGAGGGATGGCTACACCTTC.

V gene TRBV7-9 combines with J gene TRBJ2-2, with D hard to call. Germline lookup yields CDR1 SEHNR and CDR2 FQNEAQ (reference sequence). With 7 bases removed from V and 2 bases from J, the gap between germline ends came to 11 bases. This CDR3 contains 14 residues. The CDR3 DNA reads TGTGCCAGCACTCCTACCCTCAACACCGGGGAGCTGTTTTTT. Encoded protein: CASTPTLNTGELFF.

V is TRBV11-1 and J is TRBJ2-3; TRBD1 aligns across 8 bases. The CDR3 contains 15 residues. With V trimmed by 5 bases and J by 5 bases, 9 bases remained unmatched. Germline CDR1 reads SGHAT; CDR2 reads FQDESV (reference sequence). The CDR3 DNA reads as TGTGCCAGCAGCCCCCGACAGGGGTTTAAAGATACGCAGTATTTT. Its translation is CASSPRQGFKDTQYF.

The CDR3 DNA reads as TGTGCCAGCAGTCCCAGGGAGGTCATACGCGCTGAAGCTTTCTTT. Its protein is CASSPREVIRAEAFF. The genes are TRBV6-5 and TRBJ1-1; tentative D call: TRBD1 (5 bases). Trimming removed 5 bases at V and 6 bases at J, with 19 bases between. The germline CDR1 and CDR2 sequences are MNHEY and SVGAGI. The CDR3 spans 15 residues.

This clone was seen only once. The rearrangement uses TRBV4-1 and TRBJ1-5; 8 bases are shared with TRBD1. CDR3 length: 17 amino acids. V lost 0 bases and J lost 7; bases outside the gene matches: 11. CDR1 is MGHRA, CDR2 YSYEKL, per germline. The CDR3 spells CASSQEGAGGARQPQHF. The CDR3 nucleotides are TGCGCCAGCAGCCAAGAAGGAGCAGGGGGCGCAAGGCAGCCCCAGCATTTT.

This clone was observed once. V usage is TRBV5-1 and J usage is TRBJ2-1; TRBD2 agrees at 11 bases. CDR1 and CDR2 from the germline V gene are SGHRS and YFSETQ. Losses at the gene ends were 0 bases for V and 6 bases for J; bases not matched to a gene: 2. CDR3 length: 15 residues. CDR3 in DNA: TGCGCCAGCAGCTTGGGGCTAGCGGGGGGCAATGAGCAGTTCTTC. This gives the protein CASSLGLAGGNEQFF.

The V gene is TRBV25-1, the J gene TRBJ2-5; TRBD2 matches 12 bases. Germline trimming cut 4 bases from V and 4 bases from J; bases unmatched to any gene: 7. The germline gives CDR1 MGHDK, CDR2 SYGVNS. The CDR3 is 16 amino acids. The CDR3 spells CASSVLAGGPGETQYF. As DNA, the CDR3 is TGTGCCAGCAGTGTTCTAGCGGGAGGGCCGGGAGAGACCCAGTACTTC.

The chain recombines TRBV7-6 with TRBJ2-2, with D unresolved. Trimming took 5 bases from V and 8 from J, leaving 18 bases between them. CDR3 length: 15 amino acids. Looked up from germline, CDR1 is SGHVS and CDR2 is FNYEAQ. CDR3 sequence: CASSGYSRGTGELFF. The CDR3 bases are TGTGCCAGCAGCGGGTATAGTCGAGGTACTGGGGAGCTGTTTTTT.

This chain uses TRBV25-1 with TRBJ1-6; 9 positions match TRBD1. V trimming: 2 bases; J trimming: 7 bases; junction bases outside the gene matches: 9. The CDR3 spans 17 residues. Germline CDR1 and CDR2: MGHDK and SYGVNS. CDR3 sequence (DNA): TGTGCCAGCAGTGAACAAGGGGACAGGGCTTTCAATTCACCCCTCCACTTT. This codes for CASSEQGDRAFNSPLHF.